The 20 T cell receptor beta chains reported below all come from one sample, sequenced in a study of T-cell reconstitution after alpha-beta-depleted transplantation in children. This sample's TCRbeta library carried unique molecular identifier barcodes. TCRdb reprocessed the PCR reads via MiXCR and lists one record per CDR3 protein. The sample gives 750,000 to 950,000 distinct CDR3 sequences, 16% of which show up once; around 4.5% is in the top ten. Sequences were derived from PBMCs, mostly from graft donor cells, sampled 360 days after TCRalphabeta/CD19-depleted stem cell transplant. The receptors stem from a male patient younger than 18 who had a stem cell transplant for acute lymphoblastic leukemia, so the T cells may come from the graft donor.

This clonotype occurred a few times. The chain carries TRBV5-8 and TRBJ2-7; perhaps TRBD2 as D (7 bases). With 0 bases removed from V and 2 bases from J, the gap between germline ends came to 18 bases. The CDR3 spans 17 residues. Germline V gene data show CDR1 as SGHTS and CDR2 as YDEGEE. CDR3 in amino acids: CASSLGLAGVLPYEQYF. The CDR3 DNA is TGTGCCAGCAGCTTGGGACTAGCAGGGGTCCTCCCCTACGAGCAGTACTTC.

V is TRBV11-2 and J is TRBJ2-2; D gene unclear. CDR1 SGHAT and CDR2 FQNNGV come from the germline V gene. V lost 8 bases and J lost 5, with 15 bases in between. The CDR3 covers 14 residues. The CDR3 spells CASFPPPYTGELFF. The CDR3 nucleotides are TGTGCCAGCTTCCCTCCCCCTTATACCGGGGAGCTGTTTTTT.

This chain uses TRBV4-1 with TRBJ2-4; a possible D gene is TRBD1 (5 bases). This CDR3 comprises 14 residues. Germline CDR1 is MGHRA and CDR2 is YSYEKL. Trimming took 1 base from V and 6 from J, leaving 10 bases between them. CDR3 DNA: TGCGCCAGCAGCCAAGCGGTAGGGGTAAACATTCAGTACTTC. It encodes CASSQAVGVNIQYF.

This clonotype was seen a few times. The CDR3 DNA reads TGCGCCAGCAGCCAAGATCTCGTAGCAGTCGGGTTGTACGAGCAGTACTTC. Translating it yields CASSQDLVAVGLYEQYF. The chain recombines TRBV4-1 with TRBJ2-7; D is unresolved. V gave up 0 bases and J gave up 4 bases, with 19 bases separating them. Germline V gene data show CDR1 as MGHRA and CDR2 as YSYEKL. The CDR3 length is 17 residues.

This clonotype was seen only a few times. The gene calls are TRBV4-2 and TRBJ2-2, with 15 bases fitting TRBD2. CDR3 length: 22 amino acids. In germline, CDR1 is LGHNA, CDR2 YNFKEQ. Trimming cost V 4 bases and J 4 bases; bases outside gene matches: 19. CDR3: CASSPGVNAGLAGGPFTGELFF. The CDR3 nucleotides read TGTGCCAGCAGCCCCGGGGTTAATGCCGGACTAGCGGGAGGGCCGTTCACCGGGGAGCTGTTTTTT.

The chain uses TRBV20-1 and TRBJ2-7; 11 positions match TRBD1. The CDR3 totals 16 residues. V trimming: 6 bases; J trimming: 2 bases; junction bases outside the gene matches: 12. Germline CDR1 DFQATT, CDR2 SNEGSKA (reference sequence). CDR3 nucleotides: TGCAGTGCCACAACCCCCGGGACAGGGGGTCCCTACGAGCAGTACTTC. It is translated as CSATTPGTGGPYEQYF.

The chain carries TRBV2 and TRBJ2-3; 8 bases map to TRBD1. Germline V CDR1 and CDR2: SNHLY, FYNNEI. This CDR3 contains 18 residues. Trimming at V came to 8 bases and at J to 0 bases, leaving 16 bases not matched to a gene. CDR3 sequence reads: CASCFPYFDRGSTDTQYF. In DNA form, the CDR3 reads TGTGCCAGCTGTTTCCCCTACTTCGACAGGGGTAGCACAGATACGCAGTATTTT.

This clonotype was seen ten or more times. This chain links TRBV12-3 or TRBV12-4 with TRBJ2-7; 11 bases fit TRBD2. This CDR3 contains 13 residues. Unmatched junction bases numbered 1, after V lost 2 bases and J lost 7 bases. In nucleotides, the CDR3 is TGTGCCAGCAGTTTACTAGCGGGAGGAGAGCAGTACTTC. It encodes CASSLLAGGEQYF.

This rearrangement joins TRBV19 to TRBJ2-1; 7 nucleotides agree with TRBD1. This CDR3 region has 13 residues. Germline V gene data show CDR1 as LNHDA and CDR2 as SQIVND (reference sequence). Unmatched junction bases numbered 6, after V lost 6 bases and J lost 7 bases. As DNA, the CDR3 is TGTGCCAGTAGGCCACAGGGGAATAATGAGCAGTTCTTC. Translated, it gives CASRPQGNNEQFF.

The sample holds a few counts of this clonotype. The chain couples TRBV7-9 to TRBJ2-1, with a tentative D call TRBD1 (6 bases). V was shortened by 4 bases and J by 6 bases, with 16 bases between the two germline ends. Germline lookup yields CDR1 SEHNR and CDR2 FQNEAQ (reference sequence). The CDR3 loop spans 15 amino acids. DNA of the CDR3: TGTGCCAGCAGCTCGGGAACAGGGAGTGGCAATGAGCAGTTCTTC. It encodes CASSSGTGSGNEQFF.

This clonotype was observed at least ten times. The chain couples TRBV27 to TRBJ1-2; D possibly corresponds to TRBD1 (5 bases). Germline values: CDR1 MNHEY, CDR2 SMNVEV (reference sequence). CDR3 length equals 16 residues. V lost 6 bases and J 2 bases, leaving 19 bases between the germline ends. The CDR3 DNA follows: TGTGCCAGCAGGCTTTCAGGGACTCGACCAAACTATGGCTACACCTTC. This gives the protein CASRLSGTRPNYGYTF.

This chain connects TRBV10-3 to TRBJ2-7; D ambiguous. Germline V gene lookup returns CDR1 ENHRY and CDR2 SYGVKD. The CDR3 length is 13 residues. V lost 6 bases and J lost 4, with 13 bases in between. In DNA, the CDR3 is TGTGCCATCAGCCGAGACATCCTATACGAGCAGTACTTC. Its protein is CAISRDILYEQYF.

Ten or more counts support this clonotype. The J gene is TRBJ2-2, the V gene TRBV29-1; D is undetermined. The CDR3 totals 13 residues. The V end lost 0 bases, the J end lost 5 bases, and 7 bases lay between the germline ends. Germline lookup yields CDR1 SQVTM and CDR2 ANQGSEA. This CDR3 reads CSVEDGQTGELFF. In DNA form, the CDR3 reads TGCAGCGTTGAAGATGGCCAAACCGGGGAGCTGTTTTTT.

This clonotype has ten or more counts. The V call is TRBV18, the J call TRBJ2-5; tentative D call: TRBD2 (5 bases). V lost 1 base, J lost 4 bases, and 7 bases lay in between. This CDR3 comprises 13 residues. CDR1 KGHSH and CDR2 LQKENI come from the germline V gene. CDR3 bases: TGTGCCAGCTCACCACTGGGGAGAGAGACCCAGTACTTC. The encoded protein is CASSPLGRETQYF.

This clonotype was recorded many times. The rearrangement uses TRBV7-8 and TRBJ2-7; D is possibly TRBD2 (6 bases). The V and J ends lost 0 bases and 2 bases respectively, with 11 bases between them. This CDR3 has 15 residues. The germline V gene encodes CDR1 SGHVS and CDR2 FQNEAQ. In nucleotides, the CDR3 is TGTGCCAGCAGCTTAGCGGGACTCTTGGCCTACGAGCAGTACTTC. Translated, it gives CASSLAGLLAYEQYF. The whole variable domain, remainder taken from reference TRBV7-8 and TRBJ2-7, is GAGVSQSPRYKVAKRGQDVALRCDPISGHVSLFWYQQALGQGPEFLTYFQNEAQLDKSGLPSDRFFAERPEGSVSTLKIQRTQQEDSAVYLCASSLAGLLAYEQYFGPGTRLTVT.

This clonotype was found many times. The chain combines TRBV5-1 with TRBJ2-3, with TRBD1 as a possible D gene (6 bases). Germline values: CDR1 SGHRS, CDR2 YFSETQ. V was pared by 4 bases and J by 2 bases, with 14 bases between. The CDR3 totals 15 residues. The CDR3 loop is CASSRTARPTDTQYF. The CDR3 DNA follows: TGCGCCAGCAGCCGGACAGCCCGACCCACAGATACGCAGTATTTT.

This clonotype was counted only a few times. The chain carries TRBV6-6 and TRBJ2-5, with 7 bases aligning to TRBD1. The CDR3 loop spans 13 amino acids. CDR1 and CDR2 from the germline V gene are MNHNY and SVGAGI (reference sequence). V gave up 7 bases and J gave up 4 bases; unmatched junction bases: 6. CDR3 loop: CASTFRGTETQYF. CDR3 coding DNA: TGTGCCAGCACTTTCAGGGGGACAGAGACCCAGTACTTC.

This clonotype was detected ten times or more. The chain employs TRBV5-6 and TRBJ2-3, with D tentatively TRBD1 or TRBD2 (5 bases each). Deletions cut 2 bases from V and 2 bases from J, with 12 bases between. The CDR3 consists of 15 residues. CDR1 is SGHDT and CDR2 is YYEEEE in the germline V gene. CDR3 coding DNA: TGTGCCAGCAGCTTAACTCAGGGACCCACAGATACGCAGTATTTT. Protein sequence: CASSLTQGPTDTQYF.

The CDR3 reads CSAWTSGRLNEQFF. The CDR3, as DNA: TGCAGTGCCTGGACTAGCGGGAGGCTGAATGAGCAGTTCTTC. This chain links TRBV20-1 with TRBJ2-1, with 14 positions matching TRBD2. J gave up 7 bases and V 6 bases, and 5 bases lay outside the gene matches. From germline, CDR1 is DFQATT and CDR2 SNEGSKA (reference sequence). There are 14 residues in the CDR3.

The J gene is TRBJ1-1, the V gene TRBV7-9; no firm D call. V was clipped by 3 bases and J by 5 bases, with 7 bases between them. CDR1 and CDR2 from the germline V gene are SEHNR and FQNEAQ (reference sequence). The CDR3 has 12 amino acids. The CDR3 DNA reads as TGTGCCAGCAGCTTTTCAGAGACTGAAGCTTTCTTT. It is translated as CASSFSETEAFF.